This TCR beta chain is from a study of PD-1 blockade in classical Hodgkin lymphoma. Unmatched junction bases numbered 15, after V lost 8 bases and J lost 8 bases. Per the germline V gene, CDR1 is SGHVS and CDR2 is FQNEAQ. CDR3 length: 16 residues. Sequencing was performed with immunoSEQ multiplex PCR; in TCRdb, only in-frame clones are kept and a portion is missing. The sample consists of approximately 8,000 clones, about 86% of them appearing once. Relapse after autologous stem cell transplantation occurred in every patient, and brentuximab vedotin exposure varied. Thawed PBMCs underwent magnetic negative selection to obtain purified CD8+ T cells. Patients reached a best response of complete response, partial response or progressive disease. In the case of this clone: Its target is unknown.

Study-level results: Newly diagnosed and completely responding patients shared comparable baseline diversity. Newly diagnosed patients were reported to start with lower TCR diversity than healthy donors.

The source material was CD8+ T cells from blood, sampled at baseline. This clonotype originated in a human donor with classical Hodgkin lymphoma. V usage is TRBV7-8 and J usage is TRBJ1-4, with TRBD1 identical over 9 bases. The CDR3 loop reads CASPTGTGSFREKLFF. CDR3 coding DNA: TGTGCCAGCCCCACCGGGACAGGGAGTTTCCGGGAAAAACTGTTTTTT.